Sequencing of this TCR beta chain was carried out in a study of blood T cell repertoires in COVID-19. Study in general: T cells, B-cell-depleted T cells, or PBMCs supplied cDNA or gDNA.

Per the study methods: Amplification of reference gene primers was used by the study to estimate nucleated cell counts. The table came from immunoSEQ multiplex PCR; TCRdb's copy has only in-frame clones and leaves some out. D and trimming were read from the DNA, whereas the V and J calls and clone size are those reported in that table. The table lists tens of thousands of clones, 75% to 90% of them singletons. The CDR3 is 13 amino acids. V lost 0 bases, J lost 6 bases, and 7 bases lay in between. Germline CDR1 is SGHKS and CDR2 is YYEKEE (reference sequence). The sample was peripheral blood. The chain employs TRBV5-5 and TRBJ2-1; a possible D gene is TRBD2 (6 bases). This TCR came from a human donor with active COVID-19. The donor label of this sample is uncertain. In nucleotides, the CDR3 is TGTGCCAGCAGCTTGGGACTAGTCAATGAGCAGTTCTTC. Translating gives CASSLGLVNEQFF.